This T cell receptor beta chain was captured by sequencing in a study of CD4 T cells in relation to SARS-CoV-2 and coronaviruses. The unexposed donors gave CD4+ T cells in about 2011-2018, prior to COVID-19. After less than 11 days of culture, CD4+ T cells were isolated. This table comes from immunoSEQ multiplex PCR, and its TCRdb copy is limited to in-frame clones, with some not included. The sample records more than 20,000 clones, approximately 84% being singletons. On this clone: Its antigen is as yet unknown.

V lost 2 bases and J lost 5; bases outside the gene matches: 4. This CDR3 is built from 15 residues. Germline CDR1 SGHKS, CDR2 YYEKEE (reference sequence). The gene calls are TRBV5-5 and TRBJ2-7, with 13 bases that match TRBD2. This clonotype originated in a human donor in good health. The sequenced sample was CD4+ T cells from PBMCs, cultured in vitro. CDR3 residues: CASSFGTSGNNEQYF. The CDR3, as DNA: TGTGCCAGCAGCTTTGGGACTAGCGGGAACAACGAGCAGTACTTC.